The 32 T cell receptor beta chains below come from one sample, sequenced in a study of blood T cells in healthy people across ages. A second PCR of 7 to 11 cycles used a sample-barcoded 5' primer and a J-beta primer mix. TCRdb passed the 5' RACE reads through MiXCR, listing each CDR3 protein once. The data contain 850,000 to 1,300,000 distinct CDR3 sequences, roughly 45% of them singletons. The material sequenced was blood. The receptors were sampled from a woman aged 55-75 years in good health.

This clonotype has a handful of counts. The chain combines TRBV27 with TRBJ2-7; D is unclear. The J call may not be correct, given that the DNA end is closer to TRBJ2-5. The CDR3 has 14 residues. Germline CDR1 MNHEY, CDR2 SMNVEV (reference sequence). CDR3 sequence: CASSPAFVGETQYF. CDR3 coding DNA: TGTGCCAGCAGTCCGGCGTTCGTTGGGGAGACCCAGTACTTC.

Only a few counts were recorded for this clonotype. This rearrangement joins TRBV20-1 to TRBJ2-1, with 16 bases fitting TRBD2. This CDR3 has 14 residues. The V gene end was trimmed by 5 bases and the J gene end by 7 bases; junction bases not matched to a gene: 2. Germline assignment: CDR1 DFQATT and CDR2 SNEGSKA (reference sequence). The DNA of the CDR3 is TGCAGTGCTGGGACTAGCGGGAGGGTGAATGAGCAGTTCTTC. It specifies CSAGTSGRVNEQFF.

CDR3 sequence: CASVDRGTASADTQYF. The CDR3 nucleotides read TGTGCCAGCGTAGACCGGGGGACGGCCAGCGCAGATACGCAGTATTTT. The V gene is TRBV6-1, the J gene TRBJ2-3, with a tentative D call TRBD2 (6 bases). From germline, CDR1 is MNHNS and CDR2 SASEGT. With 8 bases removed from V and 4 bases from J, the gap between germline ends came to 22 bases. CDR3 length: 16 residues.

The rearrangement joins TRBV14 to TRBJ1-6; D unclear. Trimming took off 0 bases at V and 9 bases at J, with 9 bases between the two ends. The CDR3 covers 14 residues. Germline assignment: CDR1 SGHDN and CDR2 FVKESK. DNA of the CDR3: TGTGCCAGCAGCCAAGAATCGTGGGGTTCACCCCTCCACTTT. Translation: CASSQESWGSPLHF.

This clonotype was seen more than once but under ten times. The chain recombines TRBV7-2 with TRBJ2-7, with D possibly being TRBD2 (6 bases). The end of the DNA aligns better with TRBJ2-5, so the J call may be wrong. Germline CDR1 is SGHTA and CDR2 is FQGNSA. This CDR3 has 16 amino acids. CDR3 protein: CASSLGGGPSGETQYF. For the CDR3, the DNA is TGTGCCAGCAGCTTAGGTGGAGGGCCCTCGGGGGAGACCCAGTACTTC.

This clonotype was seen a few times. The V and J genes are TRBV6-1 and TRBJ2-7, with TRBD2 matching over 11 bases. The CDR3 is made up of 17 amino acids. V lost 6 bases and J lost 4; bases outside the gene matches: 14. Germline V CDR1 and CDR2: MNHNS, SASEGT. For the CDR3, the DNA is TGTGCCAGCAGCCCACCGGGGTTAGCGGGAGGGCCATACGAGCAGTACTTC. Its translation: CASSPPGLAGGPYEQYF.

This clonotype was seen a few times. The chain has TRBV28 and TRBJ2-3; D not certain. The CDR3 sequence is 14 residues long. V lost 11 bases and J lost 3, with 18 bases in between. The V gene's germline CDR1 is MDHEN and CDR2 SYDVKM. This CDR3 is CAGSPEVGTDTQYF. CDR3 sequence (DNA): TGTGCCGGATCGCCTGAGGTGGGGACAGATACGCAGTATTTT.

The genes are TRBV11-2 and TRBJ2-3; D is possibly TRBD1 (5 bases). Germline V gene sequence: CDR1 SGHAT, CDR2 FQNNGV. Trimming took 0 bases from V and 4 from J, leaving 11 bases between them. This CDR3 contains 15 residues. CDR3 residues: CASSLEGAPADTQYF. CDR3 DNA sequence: TGTGCCAGCAGCTTAGAAGGGGCACCTGCAGATACGCAGTATTTT.

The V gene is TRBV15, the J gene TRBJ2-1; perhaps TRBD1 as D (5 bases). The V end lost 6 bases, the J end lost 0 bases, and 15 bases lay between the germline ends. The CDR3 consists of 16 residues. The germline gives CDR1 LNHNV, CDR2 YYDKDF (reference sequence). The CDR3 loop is CATSSPRADSYNEQFF. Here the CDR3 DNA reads TGTGCCACCAGTTCCCCCAGGGCGGACTCCTACAATGAGCAGTTCTTC.

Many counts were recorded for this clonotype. The CDR3 DNA reads TGTGCCAGCAGCAAAGATTTCCAGGGCGGAGAGTACTTC. As protein: CASSKDFQGGEYF. This chain connects TRBV7-8 to TRBJ2-7; weak D call: TRBD1 (5 bases). Germline V gene lookup returns CDR1 SGHVS and CDR2 FQNEAQ. V was shortened by 5 bases and J by 11 bases, with 19 bases between the two germline ends. This CDR3 contains 13 residues.

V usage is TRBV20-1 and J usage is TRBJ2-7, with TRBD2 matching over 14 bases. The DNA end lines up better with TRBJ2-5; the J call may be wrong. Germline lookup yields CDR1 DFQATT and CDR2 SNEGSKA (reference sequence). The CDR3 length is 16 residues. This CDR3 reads CSAASGTSGSGMTQYF. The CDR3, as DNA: TGCAGTGCAGCTAGCGGGACTAGCGGGAGTGGCATGACCCAGTACTTC.

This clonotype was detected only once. CDR3 coding DNA: TGCGCCAGCAGCTCGTTTGGGACTAGCGGGAGCTCTAAAGGCGAGCAGTACTTC. It is translated as CASSSFGTSGSSKGEQYF. The chain links TRBV5-1 to TRBJ2-5, with 14 bases fitting TRBD2. The end of the DNA is better explained by TRBJ2-7, so the J call may be wrong. The CDR3 runs to 18 residues. Germline V gene sequence: CDR1 SGHRS, CDR2 YFSETQ.

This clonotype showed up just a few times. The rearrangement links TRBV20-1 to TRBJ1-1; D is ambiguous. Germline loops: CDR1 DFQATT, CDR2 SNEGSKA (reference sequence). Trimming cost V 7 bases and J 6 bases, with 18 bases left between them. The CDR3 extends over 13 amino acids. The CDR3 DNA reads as TGCAGTGTGAGTGGTGGGGTAATGGCTGAAGCTTTCTTT. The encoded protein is CSVSGGVMAEAFF.

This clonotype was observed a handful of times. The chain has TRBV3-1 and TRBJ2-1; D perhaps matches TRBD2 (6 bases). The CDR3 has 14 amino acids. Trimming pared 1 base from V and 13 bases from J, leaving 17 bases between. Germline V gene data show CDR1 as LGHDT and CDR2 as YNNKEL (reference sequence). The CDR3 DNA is TGTGCCAGCAGCCAAGTGGGTTGGGACGGGGGACAGTTCTTC. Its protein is CASSQVGWDGGQFF.

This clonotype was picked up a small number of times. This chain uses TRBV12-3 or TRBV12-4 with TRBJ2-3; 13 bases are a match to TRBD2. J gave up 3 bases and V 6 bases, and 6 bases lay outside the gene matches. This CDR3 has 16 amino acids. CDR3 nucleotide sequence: TGTGCCAGCAGCCGACTAGCGGGGGGATGGACAGATACGCAGTATTTT. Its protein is CASSRLAGGWTDTQYF.

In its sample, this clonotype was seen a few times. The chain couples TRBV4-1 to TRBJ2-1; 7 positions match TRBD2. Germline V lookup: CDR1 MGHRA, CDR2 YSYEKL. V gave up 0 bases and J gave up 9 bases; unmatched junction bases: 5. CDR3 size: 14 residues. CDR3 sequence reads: CASSQEGGRGEQFF. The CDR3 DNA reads TGCGCCAGCAGCCAAGAGGGAGGGAGGGGTGAGCAGTTCTTC.

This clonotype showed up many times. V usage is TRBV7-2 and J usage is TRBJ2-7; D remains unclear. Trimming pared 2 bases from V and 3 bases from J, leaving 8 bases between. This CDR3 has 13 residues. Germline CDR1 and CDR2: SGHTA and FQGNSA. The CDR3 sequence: CASSLRPLYEQYF. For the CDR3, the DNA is TGTGCCAGCAGCTTACGACCACTCTACGAGCAGTACTTC. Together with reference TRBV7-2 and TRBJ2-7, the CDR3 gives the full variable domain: GAGVSQSPSNKVTEKGKDVELRCDPISGHTALYWYRQSLGQGLEFLIYFQGNSAPDKSGLPSDRFSAERTGGSVSTLTIQRTQQEDSAVYLCASSLRPLYEQYFGPGTRLTVT.

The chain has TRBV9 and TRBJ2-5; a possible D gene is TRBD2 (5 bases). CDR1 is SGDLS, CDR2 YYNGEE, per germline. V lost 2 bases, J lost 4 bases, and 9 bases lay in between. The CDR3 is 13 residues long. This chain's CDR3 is CASSVGEIETQYF. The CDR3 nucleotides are TGTGCCAGCAGCGTCGGGGAAATAGAGACCCAGTACTTC.

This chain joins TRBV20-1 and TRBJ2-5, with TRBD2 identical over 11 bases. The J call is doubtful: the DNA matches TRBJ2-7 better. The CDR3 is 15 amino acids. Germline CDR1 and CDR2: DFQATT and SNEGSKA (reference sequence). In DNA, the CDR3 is TGCAGTGCTGAGCCCGGGGCTAGCGGGAGGTACGAGCAGTACTTC. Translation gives CSAEPGASGRYEQYF.

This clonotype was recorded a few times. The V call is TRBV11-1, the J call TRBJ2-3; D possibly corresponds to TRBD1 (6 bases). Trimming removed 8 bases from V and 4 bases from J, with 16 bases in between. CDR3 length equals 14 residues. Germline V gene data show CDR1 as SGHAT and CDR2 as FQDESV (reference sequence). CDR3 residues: CASPRGYRPDTQYF. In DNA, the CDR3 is TGTGCCAGCCCGAGGGGGTACCGACCAGATACGCAGTATTTT.

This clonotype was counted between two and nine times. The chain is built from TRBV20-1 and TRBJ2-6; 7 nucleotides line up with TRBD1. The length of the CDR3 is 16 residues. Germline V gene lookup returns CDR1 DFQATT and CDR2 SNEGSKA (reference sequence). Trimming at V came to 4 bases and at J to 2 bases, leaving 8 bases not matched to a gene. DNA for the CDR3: TGCAGTGCTACGAATCCGACAGGGACTGGGGCCAACGTCCTGACTTTC. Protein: CSATNPTGTGANVLTF.

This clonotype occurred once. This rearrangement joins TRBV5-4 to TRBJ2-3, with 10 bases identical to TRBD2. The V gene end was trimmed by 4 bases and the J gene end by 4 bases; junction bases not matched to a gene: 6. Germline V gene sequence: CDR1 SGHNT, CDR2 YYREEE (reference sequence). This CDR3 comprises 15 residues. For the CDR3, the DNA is TGTGCCAGCAGCCACTTCGGGACTAGCGCAGATACGCAGTATTTT. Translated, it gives CASSHFGTSADTQYF.

The CDR3 DNA follows: TGTGCCAGCAGTGAAGGCAGGGTCCCGACCTACGAGCAGTACTTC. It translates to CASSEGRVPTYEQYF. V usage is TRBV2 and J usage is TRBJ2-7, with D maybe TRBD1 (5 bases). The length of the CDR3 is 15 residues. The ends were cut back, 1 base at V and 2 bases at J, with 12 bases in the middle. CDR1 is SNHLY, CDR2 FYNNEI, per germline.

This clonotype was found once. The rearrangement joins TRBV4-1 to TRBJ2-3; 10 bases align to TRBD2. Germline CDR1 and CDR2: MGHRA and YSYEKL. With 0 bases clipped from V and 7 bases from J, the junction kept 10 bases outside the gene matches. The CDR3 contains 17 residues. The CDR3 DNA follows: TGCGCCAGCAGCCAAGAGCGGCTAGCGGGAGCGGGCTATACGCAGTATTTT. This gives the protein CASSQERLAGAGYTQYF.

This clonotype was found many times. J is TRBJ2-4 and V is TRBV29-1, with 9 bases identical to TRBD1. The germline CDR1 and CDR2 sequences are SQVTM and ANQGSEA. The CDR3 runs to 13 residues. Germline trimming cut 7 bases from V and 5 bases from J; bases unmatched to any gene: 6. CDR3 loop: CSATGGIENIQYF. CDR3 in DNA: TGCAGCGCAACAGGGGGCATTGAAAACATTCAGTACTTC. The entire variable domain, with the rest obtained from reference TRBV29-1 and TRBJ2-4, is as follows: SAVISQKPSRDICQRGTSLTIQCQVDSQVTMMFWYRQQPGQSLTLIATANQGSEATYESGFVIDKFPISRPNLTFSTLTVSNMSPEDSSIYLCSATGGIENIQYFGAGTRLSVL.

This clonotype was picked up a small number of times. As DNA, the CDR3 is TGTGCCAGCAGCCCGGGACTAGCGGGGTTGGCTAATACGCAGTATTTT. This translates into CASSPGLAGLANTQYF. The genes are TRBV25-1 and TRBJ2-3; 13 positions match TRBD2. Germline values: CDR1 MGHDK, CDR2 SYGVNS. CDR3 length equals 16 residues. Unmatched junction bases numbered 10, after V lost 6 bases and J lost 7 bases. Using reference TRBV25-1 and TRBJ2-3 for the parts outside the CDR3, the full variable domain is EADIYQTPRYLVIGTGKKITLECSQTMGHDKMYWYQQDPGMELHLIHYSYGVNSTEKGDLSSESTVSRIRTEHFPLTLESARPSHTSQYLCASSPGLAGLANTQYFGPGTRLTVL.

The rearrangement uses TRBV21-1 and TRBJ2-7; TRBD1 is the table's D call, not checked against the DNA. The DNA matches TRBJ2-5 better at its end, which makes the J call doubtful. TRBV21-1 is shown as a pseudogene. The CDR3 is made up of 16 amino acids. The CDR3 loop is CASSKLGKQGGETQYF. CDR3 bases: TGTGCCAGCAGCAAATTGGGAAAACAGGGCGGGGAGACCCAGTACTTC.

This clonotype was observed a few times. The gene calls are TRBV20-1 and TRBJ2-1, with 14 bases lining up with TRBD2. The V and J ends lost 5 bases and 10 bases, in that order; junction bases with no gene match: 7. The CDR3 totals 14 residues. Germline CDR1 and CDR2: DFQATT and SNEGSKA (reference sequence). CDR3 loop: CSASTSGRAREQFF. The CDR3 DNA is TGCAGTGCTTCGACTAGCGGGAGGGCTAGGGAGCAGTTCTTC.

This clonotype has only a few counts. CDR3 DNA: TGTGCCAGCCGAAATAGCGGGAGGGCCTACGAGCAGTACTTC. Protein: CASRNSGRAYEQYF. V is TRBV12-3 or TRBV12-4 and J is TRBJ2-7, with 11 bases matching TRBD2. The CDR3 extends over 14 amino acids. The V segment lost 8 bases and the J segment 2 bases; nucleotides outside the gene matches: 5.

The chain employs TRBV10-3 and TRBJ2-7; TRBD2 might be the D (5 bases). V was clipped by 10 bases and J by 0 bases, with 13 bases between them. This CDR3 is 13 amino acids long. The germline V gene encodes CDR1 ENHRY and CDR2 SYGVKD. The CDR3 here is CATATGSSYEQYF. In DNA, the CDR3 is TGTGCCACCGCGACTGGGAGCTCCTACGAGCAGTACTTC.

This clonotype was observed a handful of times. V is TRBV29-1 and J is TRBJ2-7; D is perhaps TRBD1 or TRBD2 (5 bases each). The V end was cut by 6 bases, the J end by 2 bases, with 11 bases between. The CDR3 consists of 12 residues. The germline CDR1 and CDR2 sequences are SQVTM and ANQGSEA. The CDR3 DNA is TGCAGCGTCCGGGACCAAACCTACGAGCAGTACTTC. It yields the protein CSVRDQTYEQYF.

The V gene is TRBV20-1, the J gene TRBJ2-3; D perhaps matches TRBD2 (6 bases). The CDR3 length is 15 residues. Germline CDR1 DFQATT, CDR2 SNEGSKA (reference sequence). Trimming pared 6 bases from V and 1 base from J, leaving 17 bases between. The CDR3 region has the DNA TGCAGTGCCTCACGGGTAGCGGAGGGCACAGATACGCAGTATTTT. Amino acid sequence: CSASRVAEGTDTQYF.